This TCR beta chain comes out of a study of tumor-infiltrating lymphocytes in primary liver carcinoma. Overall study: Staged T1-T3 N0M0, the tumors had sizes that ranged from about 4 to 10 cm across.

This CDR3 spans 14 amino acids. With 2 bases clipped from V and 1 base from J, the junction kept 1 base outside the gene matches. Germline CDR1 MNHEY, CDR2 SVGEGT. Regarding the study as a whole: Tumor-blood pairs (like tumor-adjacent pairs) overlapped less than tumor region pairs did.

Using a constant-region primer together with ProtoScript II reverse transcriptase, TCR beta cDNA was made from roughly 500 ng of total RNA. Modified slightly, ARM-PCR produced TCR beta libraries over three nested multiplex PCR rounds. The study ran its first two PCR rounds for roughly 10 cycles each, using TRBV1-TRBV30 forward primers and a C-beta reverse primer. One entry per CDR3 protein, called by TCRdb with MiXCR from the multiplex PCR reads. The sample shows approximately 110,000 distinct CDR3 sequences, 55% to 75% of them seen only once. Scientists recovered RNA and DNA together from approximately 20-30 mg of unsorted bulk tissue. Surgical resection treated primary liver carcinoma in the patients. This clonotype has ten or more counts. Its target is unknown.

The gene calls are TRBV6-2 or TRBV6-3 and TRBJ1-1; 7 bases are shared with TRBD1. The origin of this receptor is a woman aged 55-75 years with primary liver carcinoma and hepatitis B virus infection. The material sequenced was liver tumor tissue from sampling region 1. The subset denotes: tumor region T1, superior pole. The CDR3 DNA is TGTGCCAGCAGTTACCAGGGGGGGAACACTGAAGCTTTCTTT. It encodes CASSYQGGNTEAFF.